A single sample is the source of the 27 T cell receptor beta chains below, sequenced in a study of blood T cell repertoires in COVID-19. Profiled with immunoSEQ multiplex PCR; TCRdb holds only in-frame clones, not every one. The repertoire has some 240,000 clones, 84% of them found once; the top ten carry approximately 10%. The specimen sequenced was peripheral blood. The receptors derive from a man aged 50-60 years with active or convalescent COVID-19.

The chain joins TRBV5-8 to TRBJ2-4; 9 bases fit TRBD1. V dropped 4 bases and J dropped 5; count of bases not matched to a gene: 4. CDR3 length: 14 residues. In germline, CDR1 is SGHTS, CDR2 YDEGEE. The CDR3 is CASSPWTGENIQYF. CDR3 sequence (DNA): TGTGCCAGCAGCCCCTGGACAGGGGAAAACATTCAGTACTTC.

The chain uses TRBV7-9 and TRBJ2-1; unclear D gene. CDR1 is SEHNR and CDR2 is FQNEAQ in the germline V gene (reference sequence). The CDR3 consists of 13 residues. The ends were cut back, 7 bases at V and 7 bases at J, with 14 bases in the middle. CDR3 coding DNA: TGTGCCAGCACCGGATTGGCCGGGAATGAGCAGTTCTTC. Translating it yields CASTGLAGNEQFF.

The chain uses TRBV11-2 and TRBJ2-7; 7 bases map to TRBD2. Germline assignment: CDR1 SGHAT and CDR2 FQNNGV. This CDR3 region has 15 residues. J gave up 4 bases and V 1 base, and 7 bases lay outside the gene matches. The CDR3: CASSLVGGGVYEQYF. CDR3 nucleotide sequence: TGTGCCAGCAGCTTAGTGGGGGGAGGGGTATACGAGCAGTACTTC.

The J gene is TRBJ1-1, the V gene TRBV9; maybe TRBD1 (5 bases). The CDR3 contains 13 residues. V lost 0 bases, J lost 5 bases, and 8 bases lay in between. Germline V gene sequence: CDR1 SGDLS, CDR2 YYNGEE. The CDR3 DNA reads TGTGCCAGCAGCGTAGTGACAGAGACTGAAGCTTTCTTT. Protein sequence: CASSVVTETEAFF.

The rearrangement uses TRBV28 and TRBJ2-7; D may be TRBD1 (5 bases). Germline assignment: CDR1 MDHEN and CDR2 SYDVKM. Trimming stripped 2 bases from V and 5 bases from J, with 10 bases between. CDR3 length: 13 amino acids. CDR3 region: CASSLRGRDEQYF. CDR3 nucleotide sequence: TGTGCCAGCAGTTTAAGGGGAAGGGACGAGCAGTACTTC.

The chain carries TRBV7-9 and TRBJ2-7; D not resolved. This CDR3 comprises 13 residues. V lost 3 bases to trimming and J lost 2 bases, with 8 bases between them. Per germline, CDR1 SEHNR and CDR2 FQNEAQ (reference sequence). The CDR3: CASSFGGTYEQYF. The CDR3 nucleotides read TGTGCCAGCAGCTTCGGCGGAACCTACGAGCAGTACTTC.

V and J are TRBV28 and TRBJ2-7; D may be TRBD1 (5 bases). CDR1 is MDHEN and CDR2 is SYDVKM in the germline V gene. The CDR3 runs 14 residues. V lost 4 bases and J lost 2, with 12 bases in between. The chain's CDR3 is CASSSQGSPYEQYV. CDR3 DNA sequence: TGTGCCAGCAGTTCCCAGGGAAGTCCCTACGAGCAGTACGTC.

This rearrangement joins TRBV7-9 to TRBJ1-2; a possible D gene is TRBD1 (6 bases). The CDR3 covers 15 residues. The germline V and J ends were trimmed by 5 bases and 6 bases, with 19 bases remaining between them. The germline V gene encodes CDR1 SEHNR and CDR2 FQNEAQ (reference sequence). CDR3 sequence reads: CASSLPQGIGDGYTF. CDR3 bases: TGTGCCAGCAGCCTACCACAGGGAATTGGCGATGGCTACACCTTC.

The chain recombines TRBV11-3 with TRBJ1-1; TRBD1 is a possible D gene (5 bases). The CDR3 length is 14 residues. The ends were cut back, 5 bases at V and 1 base at J, with 11 bases in the middle. The germline V gene encodes CDR1 SGHNT and CDR2 YENEEA. Here the CDR3 reads CASSAGGENTEAFF. The CDR3, as DNA: TGTGCCAGCAGCGCGGGAGGGGAGAACACTGAAGCTTTCTTT.

The chain has TRBV5-1 and TRBJ2-1; 13 bases are a match to TRBD2. CDR1 and CDR2 from the germline V gene are SGHRS and YFSETQ. The CDR3 spans 15 residues. Losses at the gene ends were 7 bases for V and 7 bases for J; bases not matched to a gene: 8. Written as DNA, the CDR3 is TGCGCCAGCTCTCCACTAGCGGGGGGGAAGAATGAGCAGTTCTTC. This translates into CASSPLAGGKNEQFF.

The J gene is TRBJ2-5, the V gene TRBV14, with D possibly matching TRBD1 (6 bases). Germline assignment: CDR1 SGHDN and CDR2 FVKESK. The CDR3 loop spans 17 amino acids. Trimming removed 1 base from V and 4 bases from J, with 19 bases in between. The CDR3 is CASSQGVGPRGIETQYF. In DNA form, the CDR3 reads TGTGCCAGCAGCCAAGGGGTCGGGCCGAGGGGGATAGAGACCCAGTACTTC. Combining the CDR3 with reference TRBV14 and TRBJ2-5 gives the whole variable domain EAGVTQFPSHSVIEKGQTVTLRCDPISGHDNLYWYRRVMGKEIKFLLHFVKESKQDESGMPNNRFLAERTGGTYSTLKVQPAELEDSGVYFCASSQGVGPRGIETQYFGPGTRLLVL.

The rearrangement joins TRBV6-2 or TRBV6-3 to TRBJ1-5; 8 nucleotides agree with TRBD1. V lost 3 bases, J lost 4 bases, and 8 bases stayed unmatched. The CDR3 totals 16 residues. Germline CDR1 is MNHEY and CDR2 is SVGEGT. CDR3 DNA sequence: TGTGCCAGCAGTTATCCCGGGACAGGATCTAATCAGCCCCAGCATTTT. This encodes CASSYPGTGSNQPQHF.

The V and J genes are TRBV7-2 and TRBJ1-4, with TRBD1 identical over 9 bases. J was trimmed by 7 bases and V by 1 base; bases with no gene match: 4. Germline lookup yields CDR1 SGHTA and CDR2 FQGNSA. CDR3 length: 15 amino acids. The CDR3 bases are TGTGCCAGCAGCTTAGTCGGGACAGGGATTGAAAAACTGTTTTTT. The encoded protein is CASSLVGTGIEKLFF. The full variable domain, its missing parts supplied by reference TRBV7-2 and TRBJ1-4, is GAGVSQSPSNKVTEKGKDVELRCDPISGHTALYWYRQSLGQGLEFLIYFQGNSAPDKSGLPSDRFSAERTGGSVSTLTIQRTQQEDSAVYLCASSLVGTGIEKLFFGSGTQLSVL.

This clone has a single count. The V gene is TRBV7-9, the J gene TRBJ1-2; a possible D gene is TRBD1 (5 bases). Germline loops: CDR1 SEHNR, CDR2 FQNEAQ (reference sequence). V gave up 3 bases and J gave up 13 bases, with 9 bases separating them. The CDR3 extends over 10 amino acids. CDR3 coding DNA: TGTGCCAGCAGCTTGGACAACATCACCTTC. Translation gives CASSLDNITF.

V is TRBV7-9 and J is TRBJ1-2, with 9 bases fitting TRBD1. J was trimmed by 4 bases and V by 5 bases; bases with no gene match: 5. CDR1 SEHNR and CDR2 FQNEAQ come from the germline V gene (reference sequence). This CDR3 comprises 14 residues. Written as DNA, the CDR3 is TGTGCCAGCAGCCCGGGACAGGGTCCCTATGGCTACACCTTC. Translated: CASSPGQGPYGYTF. Full variable domain (missing parts from reference TRBV7-9 and TRBJ1-2): DTGVSQNPRHKITKRGQNVTFRCDPISEHNRLYWYRQTLGQGPEFLTYFQNEAQLEKSRLLSDRFSAERPKGSFSTLEIQRTEQGDSAMYLCASSPGQGPYGYTFGSGTRLTVV.

This clone was observed a few times. V usage is TRBV19 and J usage is TRBJ1-1, with a tentative D call TRBD1 (5 bases). Germline CDR1 LNHDA, CDR2 SQIVND (reference sequence). Trimming pared 6 bases from V and 4 bases from J, leaving 15 bases between. The CDR3 covers 14 residues. The CDR3 loop reads CASRNRPGGTEAFF. The CDR3 DNA reads as TGTGCCAGTAGAAACAGGCCGGGGGGCACTGAAGCTTTCTTT.

The chain joins TRBV28 to TRBJ1-2; 10 bases align to TRBD1. This CDR3 contains 17 residues. The germline V gene has CDR1 MDHEN and CDR2 SYDVKM. After removal of 2 bases from V and 4 bases from J, the junction contained 10 bases not matched to a gene. CDR3 sequence: CASSLLLFGQGVYGYTF. The DNA for the CDR3 is TGTGCCAGCAGTTTACTCCTTTTCGGACAGGGGGTCTATGGCTACACCTTC.

This clone showed up just a few times. The chain is built from TRBV2 and TRBJ1-5, with 7 bases aligning to TRBD1. Trimming cost V 5 bases and J 11 bases; bases outside gene matches: 12. This CDR3 region has 14 residues. Germline V gene sequence: CDR1 SNHLY, CDR2 FYNNEI. CDR3 region: CASSSDRALGAQHF. The DNA for the CDR3 is TGTGCCAGCAGTTCCGACAGGGCCTTAGGGGCCCAGCATTTT.

This clone was recorded once. The chain combines TRBV30 with TRBJ1-2; the D gene is possibly TRBD1 (5 bases). Germline CDR1 reads GTSNPN; CDR2 reads SVGIG (reference sequence). This CDR3 contains 11 residues. V lost 5 bases, J lost 7 bases, and 11 bases lay in between. Written as DNA, the CDR3 is TGTGCCTGGGGGGGACTCTCTGGCTACACCTTC. Translation: CAWGGLSGYTF.

The chain employs TRBV6-1 and TRBJ1-2; possible D gene TRBD1, 5 bases. This CDR3 contains 15 residues. Trimming took 3 bases from V and 3 from J, leaving 14 bases between them. CDR1 and CDR2 from the germline V gene are MNHNS and SASEGT. CDR3 in DNA: TGTGCCAGCAGTGATCTTACAGGTCTTTACTATGGCTACACCTTC. Amino acids: CASSDLTGLYYGYTF.

J is TRBJ2-1 and V is TRBV9; 7 nucleotides line up with TRBD2. This CDR3 has 16 amino acids. Per the germline V gene, CDR1 is SGDLS and CDR2 is YYNGEE. The V segment lost 4 bases and the J segment 3 bases; nucleotides outside the gene matches: 10. DNA of the CDR3: TGTGCCAGCAGCCGTAGAGGGGCGGGGGACTACAATGAGCAGTTCTTC. Translating gives CASSRRGAGDYNEQFF. Together with reference TRBV9 and TRBJ2-1, the CDR3 gives the full variable domain: DSGVTQTPKHLITATGQRVTLRCSPRSGDLSVYWYQQSLDQGLQFLIQYYNGEERAKGNILERFSAQQFPDLHSELNLSSLELGDSALYFCASSRRGAGDYNEQFFGPGTRLTVL.

V gene TRBV5-6 combines with J gene TRBJ2-7; no clear D gene. Per the germline V gene, CDR1 is SGHDT and CDR2 is YYEEEE. Trimming pared 6 bases from V and 2 bases from J, leaving 15 bases between. The CDR3 length is 14 residues. CDR3 nucleotides: TGTGCCAGCACCCAAGGTGGGCTTCCCTACGAGCAGTACTTC. This translates into CASTQGGLPYEQYF.

The chain joins TRBV5-1 to TRBJ2-7, with D tentatively TRBD1 (5 bases). V was pared by 0 bases and J by 0 bases, with 19 bases between. CDR3 length equals 18 residues. Germline values: CDR1 SGHRS, CDR2 YFSETQ. The CDR3 loop reads CASSLGQAPGQSSYEQYV. CDR3 bases: TGCGCCAGCAGCTTGGGGCAGGCCCCAGGGCAAAGCTCCTACGAGCAGTACGTC.

The chain carries TRBV9 and TRBJ2-3; 8 nucleotides match TRBD1. The CDR3 runs to 15 residues. Germline V gives CDR1 SGDLS, CDR2 YYNGEE. V gave up 1 base and J gave up 1 base; unmatched junction bases: 2. The CDR3 DNA sequence: TGTGCCAGCAGCGTATCGGACAGGGGCACAGATACGCAGTATTTT. This translates into CASSVSDRGTDTQYF.

V is TRBV2 and J is TRBJ1-5; D gene uncertain. The germline V gene encodes CDR1 SNHLY and CDR2 FYNNEI. Trimming cost V 7 bases and J 0 bases, with 16 bases left between them. The CDR3 runs 16 residues. CDR3: CASTPWGGRSNQPQHF. DNA of the CDR3: TGTGCCAGCACCCCCTGGGGAGGACGTAGCAATCAGCCCCAGCATTTT.

The gene calls are TRBV4-1 and TRBJ1-1; D not resolved. Deletions cut 0 bases from V and 3 bases from J, with 14 bases between. Looked up from germline, CDR1 is MGHRA and CDR2 is YSYEKL. The CDR3 totals 16 residues. CDR3 in DNA: TGCGCCAGCAGCCAAGACCTCCCTTCGGGGTACACTGAAGCTTTCTTT. Protein product: CASSQDLPSGYTEAFF.

This chain joins TRBV25-1 and TRBJ1-4; 7 nucleotides align to TRBD1. V shed 4 bases and J 6 bases; nucleotides not matched to a gene: 11. There are 16 residues in the CDR3. Germline loops: CDR1 MGHDK, CDR2 SYGVNS. The CDR3 nucleotides read TGTGCCAGCAGTGGACGACCGCATGGACAGGATGAAAAACTGTTTTTT. Translated: CASSGRPHGQDEKLFF.